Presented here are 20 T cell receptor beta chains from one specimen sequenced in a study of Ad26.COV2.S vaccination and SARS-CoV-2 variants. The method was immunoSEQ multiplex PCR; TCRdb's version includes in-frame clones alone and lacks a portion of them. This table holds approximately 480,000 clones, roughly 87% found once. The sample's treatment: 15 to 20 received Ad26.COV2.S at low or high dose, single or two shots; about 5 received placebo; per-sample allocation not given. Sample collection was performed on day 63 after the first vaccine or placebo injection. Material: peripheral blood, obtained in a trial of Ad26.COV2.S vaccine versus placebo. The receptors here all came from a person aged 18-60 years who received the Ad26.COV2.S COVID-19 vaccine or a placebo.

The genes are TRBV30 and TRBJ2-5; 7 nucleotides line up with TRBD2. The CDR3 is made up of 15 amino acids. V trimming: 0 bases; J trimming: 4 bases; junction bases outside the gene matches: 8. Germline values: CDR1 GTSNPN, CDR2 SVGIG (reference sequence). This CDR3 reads CAWSVSGRASETQYF. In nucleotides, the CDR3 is TGTGCCTGGAGTGTAAGTGGGAGGGCCTCAGAGACCCAGTACTTC. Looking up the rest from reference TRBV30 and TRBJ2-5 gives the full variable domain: SQTIHQWPATLVQPVGSPLSLECTVEGTSNPNLYWYRQAAGRGLQLLFYSVGIGQISSEVPQNLSASRPQDRQFILSSKKLLLSDSGFYLCAWSVSGRASETQYFGPGTRLLVL.

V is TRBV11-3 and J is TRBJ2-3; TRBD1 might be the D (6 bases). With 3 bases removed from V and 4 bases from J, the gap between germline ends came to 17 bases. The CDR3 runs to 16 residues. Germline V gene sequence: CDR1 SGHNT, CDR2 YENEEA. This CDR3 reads CASSFSQGSEADTQYF. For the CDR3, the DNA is TGTGCCAGCAGCTTCTCACAGGGTAGTGAAGCAGATACGCAGTATTTT.

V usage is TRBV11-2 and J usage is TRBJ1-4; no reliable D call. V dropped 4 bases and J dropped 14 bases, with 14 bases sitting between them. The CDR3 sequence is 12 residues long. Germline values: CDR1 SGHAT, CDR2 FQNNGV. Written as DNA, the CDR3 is TGTGCCAGCAGCTCTTCGTCGGCTCGGCTGTTTTTT. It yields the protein CASSSSSARLFF.

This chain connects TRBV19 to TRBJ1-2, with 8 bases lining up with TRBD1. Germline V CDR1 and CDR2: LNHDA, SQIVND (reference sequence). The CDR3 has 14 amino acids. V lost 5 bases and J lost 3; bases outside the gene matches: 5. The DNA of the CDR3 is TGTGCCAGTAGTTCCCTGGACAGGGACTATGGCTACACCTTC. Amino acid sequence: CASSSLDRDYGYTF. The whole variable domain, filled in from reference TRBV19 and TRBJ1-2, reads DGGITQSPKYLFRKEGQNVTLSCEQNLNHDAMYWYRQDPGQGLRLIYYSQIVNDFQKGDIAEGYSVSREKKESFPLTVTSAQKNPTAFYLCASSSLDRDYGYTFGSGTRLTVV.

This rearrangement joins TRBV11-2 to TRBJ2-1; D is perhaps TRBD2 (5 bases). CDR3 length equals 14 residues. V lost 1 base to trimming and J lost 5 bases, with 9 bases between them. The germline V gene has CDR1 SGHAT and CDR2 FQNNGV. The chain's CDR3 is CASSLVGSNNEQFF. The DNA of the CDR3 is TGTGCCAGCAGCTTAGTGGGGAGCAACAATGAGCAGTTCTTC.

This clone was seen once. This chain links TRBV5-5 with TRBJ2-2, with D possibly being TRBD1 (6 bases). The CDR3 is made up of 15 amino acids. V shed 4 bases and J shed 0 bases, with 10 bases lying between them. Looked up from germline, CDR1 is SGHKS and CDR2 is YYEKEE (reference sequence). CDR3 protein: CASSLGQSNTGELFF. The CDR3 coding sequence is TGTGCCAGCAGCCTCGGACAGTCGAACACCGGGGAGCTGTTTTTT.

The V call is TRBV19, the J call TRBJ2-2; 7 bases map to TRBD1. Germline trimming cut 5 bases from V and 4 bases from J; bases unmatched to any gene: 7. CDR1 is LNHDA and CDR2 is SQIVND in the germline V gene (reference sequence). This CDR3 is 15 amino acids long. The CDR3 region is CASSDDRVATGELFF. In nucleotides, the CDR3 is TGTGCCAGTAGTGATGACAGGGTAGCCACCGGGGAGCTGTTTTTT.

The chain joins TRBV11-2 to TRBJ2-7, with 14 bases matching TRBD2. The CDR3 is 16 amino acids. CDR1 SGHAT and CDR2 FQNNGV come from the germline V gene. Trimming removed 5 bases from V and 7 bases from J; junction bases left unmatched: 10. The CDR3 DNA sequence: TGTGCCAGCAGCCCCGGGACTAGCGGGAGTAGTGGTGAGCAGTACTTC. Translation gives CASSPGTSGSSGEQYF.

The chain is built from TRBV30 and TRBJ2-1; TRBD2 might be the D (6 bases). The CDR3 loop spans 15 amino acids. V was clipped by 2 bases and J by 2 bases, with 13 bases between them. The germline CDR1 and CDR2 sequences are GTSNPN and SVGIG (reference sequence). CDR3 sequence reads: CAWSLGGAAYNEQFF. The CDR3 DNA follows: TGTGCCTGGAGTTTGGGCGGGGCAGCCTACAATGAGCAGTTCTTC. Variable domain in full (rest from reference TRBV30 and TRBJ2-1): SQTIHQWPATLVQPVGSPLSLECTVEGTSNPNLYWYRQAAGRGLQLLFYSVGIGQISSEVPQNLSASRPQDRQFILSSKKLLLSDSGFYLCAWSLGGAAYNEQFFGPGTRLTVL.

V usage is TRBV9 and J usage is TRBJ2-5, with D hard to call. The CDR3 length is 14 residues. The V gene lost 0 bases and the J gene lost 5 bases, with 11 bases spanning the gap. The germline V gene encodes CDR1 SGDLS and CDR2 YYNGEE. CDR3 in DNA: TGTGCCAGCAGCGTAGGACCGATTCATGAGACCCAGTACTTC. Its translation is CASSVGPIHETQYF.

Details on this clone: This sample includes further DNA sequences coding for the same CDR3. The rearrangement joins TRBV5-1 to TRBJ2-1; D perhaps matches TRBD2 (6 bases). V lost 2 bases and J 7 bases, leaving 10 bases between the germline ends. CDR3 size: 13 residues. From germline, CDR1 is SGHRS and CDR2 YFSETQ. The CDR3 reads CASSLRLGNEQFF. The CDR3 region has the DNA TGCGCCAGCAGCTTAAGACTAGGTAATGAGCAGTTCTTC.

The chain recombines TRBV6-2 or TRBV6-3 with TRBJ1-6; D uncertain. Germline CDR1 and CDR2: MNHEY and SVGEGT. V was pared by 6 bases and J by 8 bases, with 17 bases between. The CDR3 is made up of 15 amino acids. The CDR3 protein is CASSPLPASHSPLHF. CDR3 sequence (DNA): TGTGCCAGCAGCCCTCTTCCGGCCTCCCATTCACCCCTCCACTTT.

The CDR3 region is CASSVKAGQGVGEQYF. The DNA for the CDR3 is TGTGCCAGCAGTGTGAAGGCGGGACAGGGAGTGGGCGAGCAGTACTTC. The genes are TRBV2 and TRBJ2-7; 9 bases align to TRBD1. The CDR3 spans 16 residues. V lost 4 bases, J lost 6 bases, and 13 bases stayed unmatched. Germline CDR1 reads SNHLY; CDR2 reads FYNNEI.

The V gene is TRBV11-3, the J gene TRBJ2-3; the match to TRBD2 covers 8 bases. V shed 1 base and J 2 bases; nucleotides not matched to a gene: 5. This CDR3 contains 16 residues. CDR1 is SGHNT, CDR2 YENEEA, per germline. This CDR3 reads CASSLGQRESTDTQYF. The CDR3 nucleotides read TGTGCCAGCAGCTTAGGCCAGCGGGAGTCCACAGATACGCAGTATTTT.

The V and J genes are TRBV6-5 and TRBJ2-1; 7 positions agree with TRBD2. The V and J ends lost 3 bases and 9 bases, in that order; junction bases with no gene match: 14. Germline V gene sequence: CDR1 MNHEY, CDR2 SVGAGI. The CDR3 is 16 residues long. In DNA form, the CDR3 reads TGTGCCAGCAGTTATGGGGGGAGCGGGCCGGGGGGTGAGCAGTTCTTC. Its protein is CASSYGGSGPGGEQFF.

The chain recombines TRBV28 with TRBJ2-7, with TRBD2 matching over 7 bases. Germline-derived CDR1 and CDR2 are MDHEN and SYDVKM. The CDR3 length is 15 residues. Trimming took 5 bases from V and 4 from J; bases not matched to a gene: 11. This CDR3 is CASSPVGSGLYEQYF. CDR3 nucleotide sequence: TGTGCCAGCAGTCCTGTTGGTAGCGGGTTATACGAGCAGTACTTC. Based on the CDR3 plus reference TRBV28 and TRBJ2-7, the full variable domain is DVKVTQSSRYLVKRTGEKVFLECVQDMDHENMFWYRQDPGLGLRLIYFSYDVKMKEKGDIPEGYSVSREKKERFSLILESASTNQTSMYLCASSPVGSGLYEQYFGPGTRLTVT.

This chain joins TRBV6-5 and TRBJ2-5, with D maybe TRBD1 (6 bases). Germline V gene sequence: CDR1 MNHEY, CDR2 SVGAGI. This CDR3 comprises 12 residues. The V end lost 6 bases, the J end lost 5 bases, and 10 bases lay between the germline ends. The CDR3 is CASRQGRETQYF. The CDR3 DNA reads TGTGCCAGCAGACAGGGTCGCGAGACCCAGTACTTC.

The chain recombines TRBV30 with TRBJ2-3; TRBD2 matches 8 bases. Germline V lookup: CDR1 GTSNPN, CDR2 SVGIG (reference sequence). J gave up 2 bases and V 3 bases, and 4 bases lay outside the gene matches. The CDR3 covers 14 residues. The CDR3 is CAWSGGRNTDTQYF. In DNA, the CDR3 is TGTGCCTGGAGCGGCGGGAGGAACACAGATACGCAGTATTTT.

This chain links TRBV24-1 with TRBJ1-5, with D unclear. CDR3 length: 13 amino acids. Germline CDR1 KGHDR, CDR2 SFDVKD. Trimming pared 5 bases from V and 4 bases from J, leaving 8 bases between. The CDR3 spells CATSAPGNQPQHF. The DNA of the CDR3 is TGTGCCACCAGTGCCCCGGGGAATCAGCCCCAGCATTTT.

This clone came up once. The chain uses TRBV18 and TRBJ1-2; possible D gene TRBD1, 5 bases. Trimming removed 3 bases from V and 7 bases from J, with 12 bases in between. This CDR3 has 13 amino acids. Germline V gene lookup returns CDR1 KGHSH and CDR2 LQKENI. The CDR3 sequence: CASSPKEGLGYTF. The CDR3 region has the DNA TGTGCCAGCTCACCTAAGGAGGGACTTGGCTACACCTTC.